The next 21 T cell receptor beta chains were all read from a single sample in a study of CD4 T cells in relation to SARS-CoV-2 and coronaviruses. Their recognized antigens are unknown. Profiling relied on immunoSEQ multiplex PCR, and the TCRdb table lists in-frame clones only, not all of them. The sample yields tens of thousands of clones, about 84% seen once. CD4+ T cells from unexposed donors were obtained before the COVID-19 pandemic (2011-2018). The cells were cultured for about ten days before CD4+ T cells were isolated. Source material: CD4+ T cells from PBMCs, cultured in vitro. Source of these receptors: a human donor in good health.

This clone was picked up one time. This rearrangement joins TRBV15 to TRBJ2-3; D is ambiguous. Germline V gene lookup returns CDR1 LNHNV and CDR2 YYDKDF (reference sequence). The ends were cut back, 2 bases at V and 0 bases at J, with 3 bases in the middle. The CDR3 is 13 amino acids. This CDR3 reads CATSRTSTDTQYF. The CDR3 region has the DNA TGTGCCACCAGCAGAACTAGCACAGATACGCAGTATTTT. Full variable domain (missing parts from reference TRBV15 and TRBJ2-3): DAMVIQNPRYQVTQFGKPVTLSCSQTLNHNVMYWYQQKSSQAPKLLFHYYDKDFNNEADTPDNFQSRRPNTSFCFLDIRSPGLGDTAMYLCATSRTSTDTQYFGPGTRLTVL.

The chain couples TRBV5-1 to TRBJ1-1; the D gene is possibly TRBD1 (5 bases). The CDR3 sequence is 14 residues long. CDR1 is SGHRS and CDR2 is YFSETQ in the germline V gene. Trimming left V 3 bases short and J 7 bases short, with 16 bases between. CDR3 region: CASSSTAGGGEAFF. Written as DNA, the CDR3 is TGCGCCAGCAGCTCGACAGCGGGGGGGGGTGAAGCTTTCTTT.

CDR3 coding DNA: TGTGCCAGCAGTTTATCTGGGACAGAATATTCCTACGAGCAGTACTTC. Its translation: CASSLSGTEYSYEQYF. The V and J genes are TRBV28 and TRBJ2-7; 7 nucleotides line up with TRBD1. The CDR3 covers 16 residues. V shed 1 base, J shed 1 base, and the junction held 7 bases outside the gene matches. CDR1 MDHEN and CDR2 SYDVKM come from the germline V gene.

The chain couples TRBV19 to TRBJ2-1; D could derive from TRBD1 or TRBD2 (5 bases each). This CDR3 has 15 residues. CDR1 LNHDA and CDR2 SQIVND come from the germline V gene (reference sequence). Deletions cut 3 bases from V and 2 bases from J, with 11 bases between. This CDR3 reads CASSMGESPYNEQFF. The CDR3 region has the DNA TGTGCCAGTAGTATGGGGGAATCCCCCTACAATGAGCAGTTCTTC.

This chain uses TRBV27 with TRBJ2-3, with 9 positions matching TRBD1. The CDR3 is made up of 14 amino acids. J gave up 3 bases and V 5 bases, and 3 bases lay outside the gene matches. Germline V gene data show CDR1 as MNHEY and CDR2 as SMNVEV (reference sequence). CDR3 sequence (DNA): TGTGCCAGCAGTAGAGGGACAGGGACAGATACGCAGTATTTT. This sequence encodes CASSRGTGTDTQYF.

CDR3 region: CASGLPGDQPQHF. DNA for the CDR3: TGTGCTAGTGGTTTGCCCGGTGACCAGCCCCAGCATTTT. The chain employs TRBV12-5 and TRBJ1-5, with D hard to call. Trimming removed 2 bases at V and 7 bases at J, with 9 bases between. Per germline, CDR1 LGHNT and CDR2 FRNRAP. The CDR3 is 13 residues long.

The V gene is TRBV20-1, the J gene TRBJ2-7; the match to TRBD1 covers 7 bases. Per the germline V gene, CDR1 is DFQATT and CDR2 is SNEGSKA (reference sequence). The junction had 4 bases not matched to a gene; V was cut back by 0 bases and J by 11 bases. This CDR3 contains 11 residues. The CDR3 DNA sequence: TGCAGTGCTAGAGATTGGGGGACAGAGTACTTC. Residues: CSARDWGTEYF.

The chain joins TRBV5-1 to TRBJ2-1; tentative D call: TRBD2 (6 bases). Germline CDR1 reads SGHRS; CDR2 reads YFSETQ. V was clipped by 4 bases and J by 9 bases, with 17 bases between them. The CDR3 has 14 amino acids. The CDR3 nucleotides read TGCGCCAGCAGCCCATGGACTAACCCTGGTGAGCAGTTCTTC. As protein: CASSPWTNPGEQFF.

The CDR3 DNA follows: TGTGCCAGCAGCCAGGGACAGGGCAATGAAAAACTGTTTTTT. Residues: CASSQGQGNEKLFF. The chain joins TRBV7-9 to TRBJ1-4; TRBD1 aligns across 9 bases. The CDR3 consists of 14 residues. Germline CDR1 SEHNR, CDR2 FQNEAQ (reference sequence). The V gene end was trimmed by 5 bases and the J gene end by 5 bases; junction bases not matched to a gene: 3.

V and J are TRBV5-4 and TRBJ2-5; 8 bases match TRBD2. Unmatched junction bases numbered 12, after V lost 3 bases and J lost 5 bases. This CDR3 region has 16 residues. Germline lookup yields CDR1 SGHNT and CDR2 YYREEE (reference sequence). In DNA, the CDR3 is TGTGCCAGCAGCTCCGGGGGGGACGCCCTTTGGGAGACCCAGTACTTC. Translating it yields CASSSGGDALWETQYF.

This chain links TRBV19 with TRBJ2-1, with 7 bases aligning to TRBD2. The V gene end was trimmed by 3 bases and the J gene end by 2 bases; junction bases not matched to a gene: 13. The CDR3 is 18 residues long. CDR1 is LNHDA, CDR2 SQIVND, per germline (reference sequence). CDR3 in amino acids: CASSIYPPRAGPYNEQFF. The CDR3, as DNA: TGTGCCAGTAGTATCTATCCCCCCCGAGCGGGACCCTACAATGAGCAGTTCTTC.

V is TRBV19 and J is TRBJ2-7; D is possibly TRBD1 (5 bases). Trimming shortened V by 2 bases and J by 2 bases, and 13 bases separated the two germline ends. CDR1 LNHDA and CDR2 SQIVND come from the germline V gene (reference sequence). CDR3 size: 15 residues. Here the CDR3 DNA reads TGTGCCAGTAGTATAAGTTCGGACAAGACCTACGAGCAGTACTTC. Protein: CASSISSDKTYEQYF.

This clone was seen a handful of times. The chain employs TRBV2 and TRBJ1-1; no clear D gene. Deletions cut 4 bases from V and 0 bases from J, with 9 bases between. Per germline, CDR1 SNHLY and CDR2 FYNNEI. The CDR3 spans 14 residues. The CDR3 region is CASSGVRLNTEAFF. The CDR3 nucleotides read TGTGCCAGCAGTGGGGTGAGACTGAACACTGAAGCTTTCTTT. Full variable domain (missing parts from reference TRBV2 and TRBJ1-1): EPEVTQTPSHQVTQMGQEVILRCVPISNHLYFYWYRQILGQKVEFLVSFYNNEISEKSEIFDDQFSVERPDGSNFTLKIRSTKLEDSAMYFCASSGVRLNTEAFFGQGTRLTVV.

This chain uses TRBV28 with TRBJ2-3, with D uncertain. This CDR3 region has 12 residues. Trimming left V 11 bases short and J 0 bases short, with 9 bases between. The V gene's germline CDR1 is MDHEN and CDR2 SYDVKM. DNA of the CDR3: TGTGCCGGTGGCGCTAGCACAGATACGCAGTATTTT. It yields the protein CAGGASTDTQYF. Looking up the rest from reference TRBV28 and TRBJ2-3 gives the full variable domain: DVKVTQSSRYLVKRTGEKVFLECVQDMDHENMFWYRQDPGLGLRLIYFSYDVKMKEKGDIPEGYSVSREKKERFSLILESASTNQTSMYLCAGGASTDTQYFGPGTRLTVL.

In its sample, this clone was seen a few times. The J gene is TRBJ1-2, the V gene TRBV19; 8 nucleotides match TRBD1. Trimming cost V 5 bases and J 3 bases; bases outside gene matches: 5. The CDR3 contains 14 residues. The germline V gene encodes CDR1 LNHDA and CDR2 SQIVND (reference sequence). CDR3 nucleotide sequence: TGTGCCAGTAGTCCAGGGGGCGTTGACTATGGCTACACCTTC. Protein: CASSPGGVDYGYTF.

V gene TRBV24-1 combines with J gene TRBJ2-5; TRBD2 matches at 10 bases. Germline V gene data show CDR1 as KGHDR and CDR2 as SFDVKD. The CDR3 extends over 15 amino acids. The junction had 6 bases not matched to a gene; V was cut back by 4 bases and J by 5 bases. In DNA form, the CDR3 reads TGTGCCACCAGTGAACTAGCGGGGCCGCCGGAGACCCAGTACTTC. Protein: CATSELAGPPETQYF.

The genes are TRBV14 and TRBJ2-1, with D tentatively TRBD2 (5 bases). CDR3 size: 12 residues. V lost 3 bases and J 8 bases, leaving 8 bases between the germline ends. CDR1 SGHDN and CDR2 FVKESK come from the germline V gene. The CDR3 nucleotides read TGTGCCAGCAGCCATGGGAGTTATGAGCAGTTCTTC. It translates to CASSHGSYEQFF.

The rearrangement joins TRBV10-3 to TRBJ2-1; TRBD2 might be the D (6 bases). From germline, CDR1 is ENHRY and CDR2 SYGVKD. CDR3 length: 12 residues. V was cut by 7 bases and J by 8 bases, with 12 bases left in between. The CDR3 sequence is CAIKPSGDEQFF. Written as DNA, the CDR3 is TGTGCCATCAAGCCTTCGGGGGATGAGCAGTTCTTC.

The chain uses TRBV28 and TRBJ2-7; 8 bases map to TRBD1. J lost 5 bases, V lost 7 bases, and 7 bases had no gene match. The germline V gene encodes CDR1 MDHEN and CDR2 SYDVKM. This CDR3 has 13 amino acids. CDR3 sequence (DNA): TGTGCCAGCACCCGGACAGGGAGCCACGAGCAGTACTTC. This encodes CASTRTGSHEQYF.

This chain uses TRBV2 with TRBJ2-5; D gene ambiguous. This CDR3 contains 16 residues. CDR1 SNHLY and CDR2 FYNNEI come from the germline V gene. V was cut by 2 bases and J by 8 bases, with 21 bases left in between. CDR3 DNA sequence: TGTGCCAGCAGTGAATTCCCGGATAGATCTTCCGCTACCCAGTACTTC. Its translation is CASSEFPDRSSATQYF.

The rearrangement links TRBV28 to TRBJ2-6; D remains unclear. Germline V gene data show CDR1 as MDHEN and CDR2 as SYDVKM. The CDR3 loop spans 14 amino acids. Trimming took off 6 bases at V and 1 base at J, with 7 bases between the two ends. CDR3 DNA: TGTGCCAGCAGGCCGGCATCTGGGGCCAACGTCCTGACTTTC. This encodes CASRPASGANVLTF.